This T cell receptor beta chain was captured in a study of blood T cell repertoires in COVID-19. As for the study in general: COVID-19 samples from acute and convalescent phases originated in the United States, Italy and Spain. T cells, B-cell-depleted T cells, or PBMCs supplied cDNA or gDNA.

V shed 7 bases and J shed 1 base, with 16 bases lying between them. CDR1 LNHDA and CDR2 SQIVND come from the germline V gene (reference sequence). The CDR3 covers 15 residues. Seattle's enrolled individuals joined amid active infection and were then monitored longitudinally. Original processing notes: Estimation of nucleated cell counts was performed using reference gene primer amplification. Sequencing was performed with immunoSEQ multiplex PCR; in TCRdb, only in-frame clones are kept and a portion is missing. V, J and clone size are those of that table, while D and trimming were read from the DNA. Seen here are 150,000 to 200,000 clones, 84% observed once, and the top ten hold 13% to 15%.

Sample: peripheral blood. This receptor was obtained from a woman in her 70s with COVID-19, enrolled during active disease. The chain recombines TRBV19 with TRBJ1-1; no clear D. The CDR3 DNA reads as TGTGCCAGTATAAGGAGTTGGGAGGCGAACACTGAAGCTTTCTTT. Residues: CASIRSWEANTEAFF. Complete variable domain (other parts from reference TRBV19 and TRBJ1-1): DGGITQSPKYLFRKEGQNVTLSCEQNLNHDAMYWYRQDPGQGLRLIYYSQIVNDFQKGDIAEGYSVSREKKESFPLTVTSAQKNPTAFYLCASIRSWEANTEAFFGQGTRLTVV.